The 8 T cell receptor beta chains listed next were all sequenced from one sample in a study of post-analysis software for immune sequencing data. TCR beta cDNA libraries had unique molecular identifiers. TCRdb redid the calling of the PCR reads with MiXCR, one entry per CDR3 protein. The table lists about 160,000 distinct CDR3 sequences, 36% of them singletons. The specimen was blood, collected after autologous hematopoietic stem cell transplantation. The receptors come from a girl between 5 and 17 years old with multiple sclerosis.

Comment on this clonotype: One base away lies a much larger clone, so this may be a sequencing read error. J is TRBJ2-2 and V is TRBV3-1, with a weak D call TRBD2 (6 bases). Germline CDR1 and CDR2: LGHDT and YNNKEL (reference sequence). The V end was cut by 7 bases, the J end by 5 bases, with 14 bases between. The CDR3 is 14 amino acids. The CDR3 here is CASTQEGWTGELFF. The CDR3, as DNA: TGTGCCAGCACCCAGGAGGGGTGGACCGGGGAGCTGTTTTTT.

The chain has TRBV6-1 and TRBJ1-1, with D uncertain. Germline V gene lookup returns CDR1 MNHNS and CDR2 SASEGT. The CDR3 runs to 18 residues. V was cut by 4 bases and J by 0 bases, with 21 bases left in between. CDR3 DNA: TGTGCCAGCAGTGCCACCCCGGGTCGACTTGATTTGAACACTGAAGCTTTCTTT. Amino acids: CASSATPGRLDLNTEAFF.

Only one count was recorded for this clonotype. V is TRBV20-1 and J is TRBJ2-3; D gene ambiguous. The V gene's germline CDR1 is DFQATT and CDR2 SNEGSKA (reference sequence). The CDR3 contains 11 residues. The V end lost 2 bases, the J end lost 5 bases, and 5 bases lay between the germline ends. This chain's CDR3 is CSARPLDTQYF. CDR3 nucleotides: TGCAGTGCTAGACCCCTAGATACGCAGTATTTT.

The rearrangement uses TRBV7-3 and TRBJ1-2; possible D gene TRBD1, 6 bases. Germline V lookup: CDR1 SGHTA, CDR2 FQGTGA. Trimming stripped 6 bases from V and 10 bases from J, with 24 bases between. This CDR3 has 15 residues. CDR3 bases: TGTGCCAGCAGTTCGAGACCGGGACACGGTGGCTCCTACACCTTC. As protein: CASSSRPGHGGSYTF.

This clonotype was counted between two and nine times. The chain employs TRBV29-1 and TRBJ2-7, with TRBD1 as a possible D gene (6 bases). CDR1 is SQVTM, CDR2 ANQGSEA, per germline. The CDR3 spans 12 residues. Trimming pared 5 bases from V and 5 bases from J, leaving 13 bases between. CDR3 in DNA: TGCAGCGTTATAGGCAGGGGCCACGAGCAGTACTTC. It yields the protein CSVIGRGHEQYF.

V gene TRBV6-2 or TRBV6-3 combines with J gene TRBJ2-1, with 7 bases aligning to TRBD2. Germline CDR1 and CDR2: MNHEY and SVGEGT. The J segment lost 3 bases and the V segment lost 0 bases, leaving 5 bases of the junction unmatched. The CDR3 contains 16 residues. CDR3 DNA sequence: TGTGCCAGCAGTTACTCGGGGGGGATCCTCTACAATGAGCAGTTCTTC. Translation: CASSYSGGILYNEQFF.

The chain carries TRBV14 and TRBJ1-5, with D uncertain. The CDR3 contains 14 residues. Germline values: CDR1 SGHDN, CDR2 FVKESK. Trimming shortened V by 5 bases and J by 6 bases, and 14 bases separated the two germline ends. CDR3 in amino acids: CASSAVGGGQPQHF. The CDR3 DNA is TGTGCCAGCAGCGCCGTTGGTGGTGGTCAGCCCCAGCATTTT. The full variable domain, rest sourced from reference TRBV14 and TRBJ1-5, is EAGVTQFPSHSVIEKGQTVTLRCDPISGHDNLYWYRRVMGKEIKFLLHFVKESKQDESGMPNNRFLAERTGGTYSTLKVQPAELEDSGVYFCASSAVGGGQPQHFGDGTRLSIL.

About this clonotype itself: The junction departs from germline at one end; a sequencing error may be responsible. The V gene is TRBV5-1, the J gene TRBJ2-3; tentative D call: TRBD2 (5 bases). Germline values: CDR1 SGHRS, CDR2 YFSETQ. The CDR3 is 15 amino acids. CDR3 in DNA: TGCGCCAACAGCTTCGAGGGAGCCATGACAGATACGCAGTATTTT. This gives the protein CANSFEGAMTDTQYF.